This entry features one TCR beta chain sequence. Its antigen is currently not known. Nothing much larger sits one base from this clone, and base qualities are not available. This sample was included in a study of blood T cell repertoires in COVID-19 (dated by TCRdb to about 2020). Study-level background: Samples covering the acute and convalescent phases of COVID-19 were provided by collaborators in the United States, Italy and Spain. The prospective study material was composed of cDNA or gDNA derived from T cells, B-cell-depleted T cells, or PBMCs. The repertoires were released in a freely available public database intended as a resource for research on the immune response to SARS-CoV-2. A de-identified subject ID, COVID-19 status, age in years and sex were almost always included in the sample metadata. The dataset comprised deeply sampled blood TCRbeta repertoires from subjects exposed to, actively infected with, or recovered from COVID-19. Samples came from the ongoing ImmuneRACE study (first 160 participants) plus 1,254 subjects from 6 global collaborators. HLA class I and class II types, where available, came from metadata supplied by the sample provider rather than from assay-based typing. What the authors observed across the whole study: How much clinical and demographic metadata was included differed by source and by participant, and the metadata was provided uncurated.

The immunoSEQ Assay, a bias-controlled multiplex PCR, was used to amplify TCRbeta CDR3 regions from genomic DNA. Per the authors' processing: The number of nucleated cells in each sample was estimated by amplification of reference gene primers within the assay. To quantify the absolute abundance of each unique TCRbeta CDR3 rearrangement, sequence reads were collapsed and filtered. For each sample, productive Simpson clonality was calculated as the square root of Simpson's diversity index across productive rearrangements. Not all clones reach the TCRdb copy of this immuneACCESS table, which keeps in-frame sequences only. Checked studies attribute under half of the gap to unresolved V genes and leave the rest unexplained. The V and J calls and clone size come from that table; D and trimming were worked out from the DNA. The sample table records 200,000 or so clones; around 87% of these occur just once. The ten largest clones represent around 3.2% of the sample.

Participants in the prospective study were aged roughly 18 to 89 years, lived in 20 to 25 United States geographic areas, and enrolled through a virtual design. In the prospective study, cohorts were assigned on the basis of participant-reported clinical history obtained from a screening survey and a study questionnaire. In the prospective study, whole blood, serum and a nasopharyngeal or oropharyngeal swab were collected from each participant by mobile phlebotomists. Prospective study participants could optionally give additional blood draws and questionnaires over an approximately two-month period. Prospective study blood samples were shipped either frozen or at room temperature before DNA extraction. The germline V gene specifies SNHLY as CDR1 and FYNNEI as CDR2. The CDR3 starts with the cysteine, ends with the phenylalanine, and has 14 residues. Left in the record is the CDR3 DNA by itself, 42 bases read in frame from the first base. V is pared back by 7 bases and J by 6 bases, with 16 bases lying between the germline termini.

The clonotype was recovered from a woman aged 18-29 years in a cohort exposed to, infected with or recovered from COVID-19 (not recorded which). Here the chain combines TRBV2 and TRBJ1-5; a tentative D match to TRBD1 spans 5 bases. Sample: PBMCs or T cells enriched from blood (not recorded which). Here the CDR3 is given as CASTWDGGSQPQHF. The DNA sequence is given as TGTGCCAGCACTTGGGACGGAGGGTCTCAGCCCCAGCATTTT. Outside the CDR3, residues come from the reference TRBV2 and TRBJ1-5 proteins, so the full variable domain is: EPEVTQTPSHQVTQMGQEVILRCVPISNHLYFYWYRQILGQKVEFLVSFYNNEISEKSEIFDDQFSVERPDGSNFTLKIRSTKLEDSAMYFCASTWDGGSQPQHFGDGTRLSIL.